This T cell receptor beta chain was documented in a study of beta chain features in type 1 diabetes. Germline V gene lookup returns CDR1 SGHNT and CDR2 YYREEE (reference sequence). The J segment lost 0 bases and the V segment lost 4 bases, leaving 5 bases of the junction unmatched. The CDR3 runs to 15 residues. General study results and limits: TCRB CDR3s were moderately but significantly shorter in Type 1 diabetes patients in all four CD4+ subsets. Naive, central memory and Treg TCRB repertoires seemed to resemble each other more closely in patients than they did in healthy donors.

Expressed TCRB transcripts were sequenced after all isolated RNA was converted to cDNA. The assay was immunoSEQ multiplex PCR, and TCRdb's table has in-frame clones only and misses some. The table includes 110,000 to 150,000 clones, about 9.2% detected once. In its sample, this clone was seen a few times. Its antigen is still unknown. Sorted cells reached over 95% purity in every population. This clonotype was sampled from a man between 18 and 35 years old in good health. V usage is TRBV5-4 and J usage is TRBJ2-3; TRBD2 matches at 7 bases. Input material: central memory CD4+ T cells from blood. DNA for the CDR3: TGTGCCAGCAGCCGGGACGGGGGGAGCACAGATACGCAGTATTTT. It translates to CASSRDGGSTDTQYF. Supplemented by reference TRBV5-4 and TRBJ2-3, the full variable domain reads ETGVTQSPTHLIKTRGQQVTLRCSSQSGHNTVSWYQQALGQGPQFIFQYYREEENGRGNFPPRFSGLQFPNYSSELNVNALELDDSALYLCASSRDGGSTDTQYFGPGTRLTVL.